A selection of T cell receptor beta chains follows, all from one sample in a study of blood T cells in healthy people across ages. TCRdb used MiXCR to reprocess the 5' RACE reads, holding one entry per CDR3 protein. The sample holds 700,000 or so distinct CDR3 sequences, about 24% seen once. The material sequenced was blood. Receptor source: a man in his 70s in good health. The CDR3 runs from the conserved cysteine through the conserved F or W. Each record gives: D gene, clone size, J gene, V gene, CDR3 DNA, CDR3 protein. D genes are given only for firm matches. Clone size is not always given. Where it is, it says once, few, many or a class for expanded clones.

d_call: TRBD2; clone_size: few; j_call: TRBJ2-1; v_call: TRBV20-1; cdr3_nt: TGCAGTGCTATTGCGGGGGTGGTGGATGAGCAGTTCTTC; cdr3_aa: CSAIAGVVDEQFF
d_call: -; clone_size: -; j_call: TRBJ2-4; v_call: TRBV20-1; cdr3_nt: TGCAGTGCGATCAATGCGGTGGTAGCCAAAAACATTCAGTACTTC; cdr3_aa: CSAINAVVAKNIQYF
d_call: -; clone_size: few; j_call: TRBJ2-7; v_call: TRBV6-9; cdr3_nt: TGTGCCAGCAGACTCAGGGGACAAAGCTCCTACGAGCAGTACTTC; cdr3_aa: CASRLRGQSSYEQYF
d_call: TRBD2; clone_size: -; j_call: TRBJ2-3; v_call: TRBV6-5; cdr3_nt: TGTGCCAGCAGTTACTCGTTAGCGGGACCTCAGGATACGCAGTATTTT; cdr3_aa: CASSYSLAGPQDTQYF
d_call: -; clone_size: -; j_call: TRBJ2-4; v_call: TRBV12-3/TRBV12-4; cdr3_nt: TGTGCCAGCAGTTCCTCCGGACCTGCAAACATTCAGTACTTC; cdr3_aa: CASSSSGPANIQYF
d_call: -; clone_size: -; j_call: TRBJ2-3; v_call: TRBV18; cdr3_nt: TGTGCCAGCTTATCAACGGGGGTTGTGGCCGGCTTCCTCACAGATACGCAGTATTTT; cdr3_aa: CASLSTGVVAGFLTDTQYF
d_call: -; clone_size: few; j_call: TRBJ1-2; v_call: TRBV11-2; cdr3_nt: TGTGCCAGCAGCTTAGCGGACAGCTGGGGCTACACCTTC; cdr3_aa: CASSLADSWGYTF
d_call: -; clone_size: few; j_call: TRBJ2-3; v_call: TRBV12-3/TRBV12-4; cdr3_nt: TGTGCCAGCAGTGGAGGAGGGACCCGGACAGATACGCAGTATTTT; cdr3_aa: CASSGGGTRTDTQYF
d_call: -; clone_size: -; j_call: TRBJ1-2; v_call: TRBV19; cdr3_nt: TGTGCCAGTAGTATAAGTACAGGGAACTATGGCTACACCTTC; cdr3_aa: CASSISTGNYGYTF
d_call: TRBD1; clone_size: -; j_call: TRBJ2-4; v_call: TRBV6-5; cdr3_nt: TGTGCCAGCAGTTACTCCCCGGGACAGGGGATCGGAAACATTCAGTACTTC; cdr3_aa: CASSYSPGQGIGNIQYF
d_call: -; clone_size: few; j_call: TRBJ1-5; v_call: TRBV6-6; cdr3_nt: TGTGCCAGCAGTTACGATACTTTTAGCAATCAGCCCCAGCATTTT; cdr3_aa: CASSYDTFSNQPQHF
d_call: -; clone_size: -; j_call: TRBJ1-2; v_call: TRBV18; cdr3_nt: TGTGCCAGCTCACCACTCAAAGGGGACTATGGCTACACCTTC; cdr3_aa: CASSPLKGDYGYTF
d_call: -; clone_size: -; j_call: TRBJ1-2; v_call: TRBV7-9; cdr3_nt: TGTGCCAGCAGCTTAGTAGAGGAGGGCTACACCTTC; cdr3_aa: CASSLVEEGYTF
d_call: TRBD2; clone_size: -; j_call: TRBJ2-3; v_call: TRBV4-2; cdr3_nt: TGTGCCAGCAGCCAAGATCGTCATCCGGCGGGGGTCCTTAGCACAGATACGCAGTATTTT; cdr3_aa: CASSQDRHPAGVLSTDTQYF
d_call: -; clone_size: few; j_call: TRBJ1-5; v_call: TRBV19; cdr3_nt: TGTGCCAGTAGTTGGGGACTAACTAGCAATCAGCCCCAGCATTTT; cdr3_aa: CASSWGLTSNQPQHF
d_call: -; clone_size: -; j_call: TRBJ2-5; v_call: TRBV7-9; cdr3_nt: TGTGCCAGCAGCTTAGTGAGCGGGACATGGTTTACCCAAGAGACCCAGTACTTC; cdr3_aa: CASSLVSGTWFTQETQYF
d_call: -; clone_size: -; j_call: TRBJ1-6; v_call: TRBV5-1; cdr3_nt: TGCGCCAGCAGCTCTGGGAGGGAGTCAATGGATTCACCCCTCCACTTT; cdr3_aa: CASSSGRESMDSPLHF
d_call: -; clone_size: -; j_call: TRBJ2-7; v_call: TRBV20-1; cdr3_nt: TGCAGTGCTAGTAATGTCAGGGTCAACTTCTACGAGCAGTACTTC; cdr3_aa: CSASNVRVNFYEQYF
d_call: TRBD1; clone_size: few; j_call: TRBJ1-2; v_call: TRBV6-5; cdr3_nt: TGTGCCAGCAGGGACAGGGGGCTTAAAGGAGGGGGCTACACCTTC; cdr3_aa: CASRDRGLKGGGYTF
d_call: TRBD2; clone_size: -; j_call: TRBJ2-3; v_call: TRBV29-1; cdr3_nt: TGCAGCGTTCCTGGGACTAGCGCAGCAGATACGCAGTATTTT; cdr3_aa: CSVPGTSAADTQYF
d_call: -; clone_size: few; j_call: TRBJ2-7; v_call: TRBV7-9; cdr3_nt: TGTGCCAGCAGAGAATTTAGGGACGGATGGCCTTACGAGCAGTACTTC; cdr3_aa: CASREFRDGWPYEQYF
d_call: -; clone_size: -; j_call: TRBJ1-3; v_call: TRBV4-2; cdr3_nt: TGTGCCAGCAGCCAAGGAACCCGGGACACCATATATTTT; cdr3_aa: CASSQGTRDTIYF
d_call: -; clone_size: -; j_call: TRBJ2-3; v_call: TRBV20-1; cdr3_nt: TGCAGTGCGAAAGGACCTATTAGCACAGATACGCAGTATTTT; cdr3_aa: CSAKGPISTDTQYF
d_call: TRBD1; clone_size: -; j_call: TRBJ1-4; v_call: TRBV20-1; cdr3_nt: TGCAGTGCACGGACAGGGATTAATGAAAAACTGTTTTTT; cdr3_aa: CSARTGINEKLFF
d_call: -; clone_size: few; j_call: TRBJ2-3; v_call: TRBV9; cdr3_nt: TGTGCCAGCAGCGTAGGAGGGACCGGTACGACAGGTACGCAGTATTTT; cdr3_aa: CASSVGGTGTTGTQYF
d_call: -; clone_size: -; j_call: TRBJ2-3; v_call: TRBV6-1; cdr3_nt: TGTGCCAGCAGTGAATTTCTTGACACCCTCACAGATACGCAGTATTTT; cdr3_aa: CASSEFLDTLTDTQYF
d_call: -; clone_size: few; j_call: TRBJ1-1; v_call: TRBV9; cdr3_nt: TGTGCCAGCAGCGTAGGGGGTCCAAACACTGAAGCTTTCTTT; cdr3_aa: CASSVGGPNTEAFF
d_call: TRBD1; clone_size: -; j_call: TRBJ2-5; v_call: TRBV29-1; cdr3_nt: TGCAGCGTGCCGACAGGGTCACAAGAGACCCAGTACTTC; cdr3_aa: CSVPTGSQETQYF
d_call: TRBD1; clone_size: -; j_call: TRBJ1-4; v_call: TRBV12-3/TRBV12-4; cdr3_nt: TGTGCCAGCAGCCCGATCGGGACAGGAAAGAATGAAAAACTGTCTTTT; cdr3_aa: CASSPIGTGKNEKLSF
d_call: -; clone_size: many; j_call: TRBJ1-1; v_call: TRBV3-1; cdr3_nt: TGTGCCAGCAGCCAATCCGGGACAACCAGCACCGAAGCTTTCTTT; cdr3_aa: CASSQSGTTSTEAFF
d_call: -; clone_size: -; j_call: TRBJ2-1; v_call: TRBV7-9; cdr3_nt: TGTGCCAGCAGCTATAGGACCCTCAACAATGAGCAGTTCTTC; cdr3_aa: CASSYRTLNNEQFF
d_call: -; clone_size: -; j_call: TRBJ2-3; v_call: TRBV7-2; cdr3_nt: TGTGCCAGCAGCCCCTGGACAGATACGCAGTATTTT; cdr3_aa: CASSPWTDTQYF
d_call: TRBD2; clone_size: few; j_call: TRBJ2-1; v_call: TRBV12-3/TRBV12-4; cdr3_nt: TGTGCCAGCAGTTTGACTAGCGGGAGAGTAGGTGAGCAGTTCTTC; cdr3_aa: CASSLTSGRVGEQFF
d_call: -; clone_size: -; j_call: TRBJ1-3; v_call: TRBV20-1; cdr3_nt: TGCAGTGCTCCCAGGGACCTCTCTGGAAACACCATATATTTT; cdr3_aa: CSAPRDLSGNTIYF
d_call: TRBD2; clone_size: -; j_call: TRBJ2-3; v_call: TRBV29-1; cdr3_nt: TGCAGCGTTGAAGTAGGTAGCGGGAGCACAGATACGCAGTATTTT; cdr3_aa: CSVEVGSGSTDTQYF
d_call: TRBD2; clone_size: -; j_call: TRBJ2-3; v_call: TRBV28; cdr3_nt: TGTGCCAGCAGTCTGGACCCGCCGACTAGCGGGAGCACAGATACGCAGTATTTT; cdr3_aa: CASSLDPPTSGSTDTQYF
d_call: -; clone_size: few; j_call: TRBJ1-2; v_call: TRBV11-1; cdr3_nt: TGTGCCAGCAGCTTAGGTGGGGGACCTACAGGTGGCTACACCTTC; cdr3_aa: CASSLGGGPTGGYTF
d_call: -; clone_size: -; j_call: TRBJ2-7; v_call: TRBV21-1; cdr3_nt: TGTGCCAGCAGCAAAGGGACAGGGGTTCCCTACGAGCAGTACTTC; cdr3_aa: CASSKGTGVPYEQYF
d_call: -; clone_size: -; j_call: TRBJ2-4; v_call: TRBV10-3; cdr3_nt: TGTGCCATCAGTGAGGGATCGGGAGCCAAAAACATTCAGTACTTC; cdr3_aa: CAISEGSGAKNIQYF
d_call: TRBD1; clone_size: -; j_call: TRBJ2-7; v_call: TRBV20-1; cdr3_nt: TGCAGTGCTAGAGAGCCCTTTGACAGGGGGAGCTCCTACGAGCAGTACTTC; cdr3_aa: CSAREPFDRGSSYEQYF
d_call: -; clone_size: few; j_call: TRBJ2-3; v_call: TRBV24-1; cdr3_nt: TGTGCCACCAGTGATTCCGCTAGCGTGACATTTCAGGATACGCAGTATTTT; cdr3_aa: CATSDSASVTFQDTQYF
d_call: -; clone_size: -; j_call: TRBJ2-5; v_call: TRBV3-1; cdr3_nt: TGTGCCAGCAGCCCCGAGACTAGACGTTACGAGACCCAGTACTTC; cdr3_aa: CASSPETRRYETQYF
d_call: TRBD1; clone_size: -; j_call: TRBJ1-5; v_call: TRBV12-3/TRBV12-4; cdr3_nt: TGTGCCAGCAGCCGGGACAGGGTAACGACTCAGCCCCAGCATTTT; cdr3_aa: CASSRDRVTTQPQHF